The subject of this entry is one T cell receptor (beta chain). This entry belongs to a study of CD8+ T cells in alopecia areata. Isolated RNA was reverse transcribed into cDNA used as the sequencing template. Profiled with immunoSEQ multiplex PCR; TCRdb holds only in-frame clones, not every one. The table shows some 180,000 clones, with roughly 50% occurring only once. V lost 0 bases and J lost 1, with 12 bases in between. This CDR3 is 16 amino acids long. The germline V gene encodes CDR1 MGHRA and CDR2 YSYEKL. The sequencing input was CD8+ T cells sorted from blood. The clonotype was recovered from a human donor in good health. This chain links TRBV4-1 with TRBJ1-1, with D unclear. The CDR3 DNA follows: TGCGCCAGCAGCCAAGAAGTGGGCAGTCAGAACACTGAAGCTTTCTTT. Its protein product is CASSQEVGSQNTEAFF.